What follows is one T cell receptor (beta chain) and its context. No cognate antigen has been identified for it. No much larger clonotype is one base removed from it; base qualities were not supplied. This sample is drawn from a study of T cell repertoires in cytomegalovirus infection (dated by TCRdb to about 2019). As for the study more broadly: The HLA type of each donor mattered for the analysis, because public TCR beta signatures pointed to carriage of CMV infection along with the matching HLA type. The study at large found these results: In the ex vivo response, HLA-C-restricted CMV-specific TCR beta clonotypes were dominant, and in two of eight donors the single most frequent clonotype came from this HLA-C-restricted group. Cumulative frequency of public TCR beta family members discriminated carriers of CMV infection plus the relevant HLA type in this cohort and an independent roughly 340-donor cohort.

This sample was sequenced with an Illumina HiSeq 1500. Starting from the raw public reads, TCRdb applied fastp trimming at Q25, assembled clones with MiXCR and retained in-frame beta chains. Rows are unified per CDR3 protein, each entry keeping the most common DNA and genes. This sample comprises about 490,000 distinct CDR3 sequences, about 11% of them detected only once. Roughly 10% of the sample is held by the ten biggest clonotypes. V loses 0 bases at its end and J loses 2 bases; junction bases beyond the gene matches: 8. The germline V gene (reference sequence) yields SGHNT for CDR1 and YYREEE for CDR2. The CDR3 runs 17 residues from the cysteine to the phenylalanine. Kept here is only the CDR3 DNA, which spans 51 bases and is read in frame from base 1.

The sequence joins TRBV5-4 to TRBJ2-1, with 7 central nucleotides matching TRBD1. The clonotype was recovered from a human donor in good health (CMV status not recorded). Some clones in this sample may be carry-over from other donors' samples. Specimen: PBMCs. The DNA reads as follows: TGTGCCAGCAGCTTGGCGAGTCGACAGGGAACCTACAATGAGCAGTTCTTC. Its product reads: CASSLASRQGTYNEQFF.